This T cell receptor beta chain stems from a study of OX40 agonist ivuxolimab in advanced cancers. Turning to the study itself: Partial response was recorded in three patients: one hepatocellular carcinoma and two cutaneous melanoma cases. The study, taken as a whole, reports: Blood T cells, both CD4+ and CD8+, expanded clonally by week 6 at 0.1 to 3.0 mg/kg.

Some clones are missing from TCRdb's copy, which holds only in-frame ones; the method was immunoSEQ multiplex PCR. The repertoire has about 31,000 clones, around 87% of them found once; the top ten carry approximately 31%. Note on this clone: Its antigen is unidentified.

CDR1 and CDR2 from the germline V gene are MNHEY and SVGAGI. The CDR3 extends over 14 amino acids. V gave up 0 bases and J gave up 4 bases, with 9 bases separating them. The starting material was CD4+ or CD8+ T cells sorted from blood, obtained in a trial of the OX40 agonist ivuxolimab. The rearrangement links TRBV6-5 to TRBJ1-2; D not resolved. The receptor was derived from an adult with an advanced solid tumor such as melanoma, head and neck, liver or kidney cancer. Written as DNA, the CDR3 is TGTGCCAGCAGTTACTCGGAGTGGGGCTATGGCTACACCTTC. This sequence encodes CASSYSEWGYGYTF.